This T cell receptor beta chain was retrieved from a study of vaccination effects on CD4 cells after COVID-19. On the study more broadly: As their vaccination, participants received two doses of either BNT162b2 or mRNA-1273. The study, taken as a whole, reports: The study, lacking early post-infection timepoints, had few convalescent patients.

The V and J ends lost 1 base and 0 bases respectively, with 4 bases between them. This CDR3 has 12 residues. Germline lookup yields CDR1 GTSNPN and CDR2 SVGIG (reference sequence). With the ViraFEST assay, the study expanded antigen-specific CD4+ T cells using viral peptide pools, then sequenced them. After more than 8 days in culture, the CD4+ T cells were isolated. In the vaccine recipients, nucleocapsid antibodies were negative and there was no prior SARS-CoV-2 infection. Culturing of about 2 million PBMC per well took place with about 9 IU/ml IL-2 and 10 ug/ml peptides. Half-medium changes using IL-2 medium occurred on days 3 and 7. TCRdb's table, derived via immunoSEQ multiplex PCR, lists solely in-frame clones and lacks some. The table has over 25,000 clones, around three quarters seen once. This clone was recorded a few times. The target antigen is unknown.

The sample in question was CD4+ T cells from PBMCs cultured with SARS-CoV-2 spike peptides, obtained before COVID-19 vaccination. The rearrangement joins TRBV30 to TRBJ2-7; D unclear. The clonotype comes from a human donor who received a COVID-19 vaccine. The DNA of the CDR3 is TGTGCCTGGAGTGCGGGCTCCTACGAGCAGTACTTC. This translates into CAWSAGSYEQYF.